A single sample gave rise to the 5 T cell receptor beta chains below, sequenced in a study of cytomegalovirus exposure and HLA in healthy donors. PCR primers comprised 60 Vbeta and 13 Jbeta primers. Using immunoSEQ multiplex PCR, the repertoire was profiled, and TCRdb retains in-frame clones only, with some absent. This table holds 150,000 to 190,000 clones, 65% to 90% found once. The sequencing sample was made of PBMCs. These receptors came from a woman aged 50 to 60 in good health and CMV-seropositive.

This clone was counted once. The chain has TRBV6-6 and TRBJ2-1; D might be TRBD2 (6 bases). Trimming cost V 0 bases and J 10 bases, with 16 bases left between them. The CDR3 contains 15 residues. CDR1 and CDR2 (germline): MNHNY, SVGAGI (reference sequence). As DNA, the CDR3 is TGTGCCAGCAGTTACTCCGGGGGTTCGGTTCGGGAGCAGTTCTTC. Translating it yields CASSYSGGSVREQFF.

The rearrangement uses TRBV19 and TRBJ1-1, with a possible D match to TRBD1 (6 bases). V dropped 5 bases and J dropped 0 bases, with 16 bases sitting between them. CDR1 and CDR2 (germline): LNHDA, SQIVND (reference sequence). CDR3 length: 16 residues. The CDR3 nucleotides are TGTGCCAGTAGTCCCCGATTAGGACAGTTGAACACTGAAGCTTTCTTT. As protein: CASSPRLGQLNTEAFF.

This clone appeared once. This chain's CDR3 is CASSSGTNHGYTF. As DNA, the CDR3 is TGTGCCAGCAGCTCCGGGACAAATCATGGCTACACCTTC. V usage is TRBV7-9 and J usage is TRBJ1-2; TRBD1 is a possible D gene (6 bases). The germline V gene has CDR1 SEHNR and CDR2 FQNEAQ (reference sequence). The germline V and J ends were trimmed by 4 bases and 6 bases, with 12 bases remaining between them. CDR3 length: 13 amino acids.

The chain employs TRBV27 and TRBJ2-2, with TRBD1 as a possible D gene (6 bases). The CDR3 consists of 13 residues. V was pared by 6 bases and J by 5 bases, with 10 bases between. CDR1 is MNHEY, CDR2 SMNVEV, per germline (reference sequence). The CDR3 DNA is TGTGCCAGCAGCCAAGGGGGAACCGGGGAGCTGTTTTTT. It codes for CASSQGGTGELFF.

The CDR3 nucleotides read TGTGCCTGGAGTGGAACAGGGACCACTGAAGCTTTCTTT. It encodes CAWSGTGTTEAFF. The chain links TRBV30 to TRBJ1-1; possibly TRBD1 for D (6 bases). Trimming cost V 1 base and J 4 bases, with 10 bases left between them. The CDR3 is made up of 13 amino acids. The germline V gene has CDR1 GTSNPN and CDR2 SVGIG (reference sequence).